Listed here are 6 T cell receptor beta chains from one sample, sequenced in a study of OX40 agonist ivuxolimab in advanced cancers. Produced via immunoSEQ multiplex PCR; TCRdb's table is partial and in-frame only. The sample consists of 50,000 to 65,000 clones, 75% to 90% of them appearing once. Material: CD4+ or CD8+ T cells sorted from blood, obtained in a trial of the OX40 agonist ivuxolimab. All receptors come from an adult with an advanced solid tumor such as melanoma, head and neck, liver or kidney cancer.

The CDR3: CASSHTNLRGPIEQYF. In nucleotides, the CDR3 is TGCGCCAGCAGCCACACCAACCTCAGGGGCCCCATCGAACAGTACTTC. The chain employs TRBV4-1 and TRBJ2-7; weak D call: TRBD1 (6 bases). The V end was cut by 3 bases, the J end by 10 bases, with 25 bases between. CDR1 and CDR2 from the germline V gene are MGHRA and YSYEKL. This CDR3 comprises 16 residues.

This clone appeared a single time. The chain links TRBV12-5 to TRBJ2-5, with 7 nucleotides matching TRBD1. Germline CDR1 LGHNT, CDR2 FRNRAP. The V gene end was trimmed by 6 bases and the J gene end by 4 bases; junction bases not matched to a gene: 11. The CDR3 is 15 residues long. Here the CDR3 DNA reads TGTGCTAGTGGCGATAGACAGGGTGTGGGAGAGACCCAGTACTTC. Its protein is CASGDRQGVGETQYF.

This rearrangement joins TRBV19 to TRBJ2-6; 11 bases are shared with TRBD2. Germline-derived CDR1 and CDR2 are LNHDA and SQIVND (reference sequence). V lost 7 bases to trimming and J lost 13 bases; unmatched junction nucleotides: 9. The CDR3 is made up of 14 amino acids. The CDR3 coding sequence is TGTGCCAGTACGGGACTAGCGGAGGGGGAGGTCCTGACTTTC. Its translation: CASTGLAEGEVLTF. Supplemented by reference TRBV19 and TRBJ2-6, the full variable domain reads DGGITQSPKYLFRKEGQNVTLSCEQNLNHDAMYWYRQDPGQGLRLIYYSQIVNDFQKGDIAEGYSVSREKKESFPLTVTSAQKNPTAFYLCASTGLAEGEVLTFGAGSRLTVL.

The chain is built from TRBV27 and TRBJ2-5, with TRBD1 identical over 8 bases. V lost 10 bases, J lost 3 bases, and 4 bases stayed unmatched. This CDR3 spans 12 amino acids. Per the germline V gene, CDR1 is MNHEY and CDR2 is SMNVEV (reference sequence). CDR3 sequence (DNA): TGTGCCACCTTGGACAGGGAAGAGACCCAGTACTTC. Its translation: CATLDREETQYF.

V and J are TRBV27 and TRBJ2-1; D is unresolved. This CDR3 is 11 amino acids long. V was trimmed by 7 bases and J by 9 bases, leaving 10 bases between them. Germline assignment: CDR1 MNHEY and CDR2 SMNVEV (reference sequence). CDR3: CASTGGPEQFF. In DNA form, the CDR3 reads TGTGCCAGCACCGGCGGTCCTGAGCAGTTCTTC.

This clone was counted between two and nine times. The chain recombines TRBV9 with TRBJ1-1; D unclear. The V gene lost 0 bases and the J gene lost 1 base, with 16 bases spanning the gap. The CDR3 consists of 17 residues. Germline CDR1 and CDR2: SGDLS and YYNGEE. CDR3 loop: CASSVVPPTQRNTEAFF. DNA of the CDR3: TGTGCCAGCAGCGTAGTTCCCCCAACTCAGCGGAACACTGAAGCTTTCTTT.